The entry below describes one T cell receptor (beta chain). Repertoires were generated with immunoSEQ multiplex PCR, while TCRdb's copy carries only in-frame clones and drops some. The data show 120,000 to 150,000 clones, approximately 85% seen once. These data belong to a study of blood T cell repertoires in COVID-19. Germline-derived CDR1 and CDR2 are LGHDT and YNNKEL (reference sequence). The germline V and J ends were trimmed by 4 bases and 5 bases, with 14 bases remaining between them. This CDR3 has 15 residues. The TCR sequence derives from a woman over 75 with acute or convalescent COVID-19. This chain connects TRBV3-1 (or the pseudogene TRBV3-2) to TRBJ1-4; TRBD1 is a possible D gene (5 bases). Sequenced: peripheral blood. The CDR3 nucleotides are TGTGCCAGCAGCCCAATGGGACGGGGGAATGAAAAACTGTTTTTT. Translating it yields CASSPMGRGNEKLFF.